This paragraph covers one TCR beta chain sequence. What this receptor recognizes is not known. Base quality data are lacking; no much larger clone is found one base away. Collaborating institutions collected whole blood in K2EDTA tubes following their own protocols. For TCRbeta analysis, collaborators shipped samples as frozen whole blood, isolated PBMCs, or DNA extracted from either of those sample types. TCRbeta CDR3 regions were amplified from genomic DNA by means of the immunoSEQ Assay, a bias-controlled multiplex PCR. The paper's data handling went like this. The number of nucleated cells in each sample was estimated from the amplification of reference gene primers within the assay. To quantify the absolute abundance of each unique TCRbeta CDR3 rearrangement, sequence reads were collapsed and filtered. For each sample, productive Simpson clonality was calculated by taking the square root of Simpson's diversity index across productive rearrangements. The source is immuneACCESS, and TCRdb retained only in-frame sequences with V and J called. Part of the clones is not carried over; for the studies checked, unresolved V genes explain less than half of this, and the remainder is unexplained. That table furnishes V, J and clone size, whereas the DNA furnished D and trimming. For this sample the table gives tens of thousands of clones, of which less than 85% were detected only once. The biggest ten clones account for 10% to 12% of the sample.

The data were obtained in a study of blood T cell repertoires in COVID-19 (dated by TCRdb to 2018 to 2020). For the study in its entirety: Collaborator samples came from the United States, Italy and Spain and covered acute and convalescent phases of COVID-19. The material from the prospective study consisted of cDNA or gDNA derived from T cells, B-cell-depleted T cells, or PBMCs. The dataset comprised deeply sampled blood TCRbeta repertoires from subjects exposed to, actively infected with, or recovered from COVID-19. A freely available public database, intended as a resource for researchers studying the immune response to SARS-CoV-2, is where the repertoires were released. The samples were drawn from two sources: the first 160 participants of the ongoing ImmuneRACE study, and over 1,000 subjects contributed by 6 global collaborators. Nearly every sample came with metadata listing a de-identified subject ID, COVID-19 status, age in years and sex. Where HLA class I and class II types were available, the types were taken from metadata supplied by the sample provider, not from assay-based typing.

What the work shows at the level of the full study, not this receptor alone: The amount of clinical and demographic metadata varied by source and participant and was provided uncurated.

The clonotype comes from a human donor in a cohort sampled during active COVID-19. The sequenced sample consisted of peripheral blood.

CDR3 region: CASSQDSGQGNTIYF. In nucleotides, the sequence is TGTGCCAGCAGCCAAGACTCGGGACAGGGGAACACCATATATTTT. The rearranged chain carries TRBV3-1 (or the pseudogene TRBV3-2) and TRBJ1-3; TRBD1 fits 10 bases in the junction. Trimming takes 0 bases off V and 7 bases off J; junction bases not matched to a gene: 3. The germline V gene (reference sequence) specifies LGHDT as CDR1 and YNNKEL as CDR2. Including the terminal cysteine and phenylalanine, the CDR3 comprises 15 residues. Only CDR3 DNA is held: 45 bases, read in frame from base 1.